Only a few counts were recorded for the clone carrying this TCR beta chain. Its antigen is unknown. TCR alpha and TCR beta cDNA libraries with sample barcodes and UMIs came from 5'RACE using constant-segment primers. TCRdb re-called the 5' RACE reads with MiXCR, one entry per CDR3 protein. This table has 120,000 to 150,000 distinct CDR3 sequences, less than 20% appearing once. This sample stems from a study of T-cell memory formation after mild COVID-19. Whole-study findings and limits: Day 15 to 85 contractors were CD4/CD8 balanced; later expanders leaned CD4+. A subset of responding clones appeared in pre-infection memory, suggesting cross-reactive memory joined.

CDR3 length equals 15 residues. Germline V gene sequence: CDR1 DFQATT, CDR2 SNEGSKA (reference sequence). Trimming at V came to 5 bases and at J to 4 bases, leaving 7 bases not matched to a gene. This clonotype was obtained from an adult woman who had mild COVID-19 (a few samples of this study predate the infection). Cell type and time point are not known. This chain uses TRBV20-1 with TRBJ2-7; 14 bases match TRBD2. Sequenced sample: PBMCs or a T cell subset sorted from them (not recorded which). The CDR3 DNA sequence: TGCAGTGCTGGCGGGACTAGCGGGAGCCGGTACGAGCAGTACTTC. This sequence encodes CSAGGTSGSRYEQYF.